This is a list of T cell receptor beta chains from one sample in a study of blood T cell repertoires in COVID-19. TCRdb's copy holds only in-frame clones and misses some; the assay was immunoSEQ multiplex PCR. The repertoire consists of around 180,000 clones, with 70% to 90% occurring once and the leading ten covering roughly 2.6%. The sequencing input was peripheral blood. Source of these receptors: a man aged 35-49 years with active or convalescent COVID-19. Each CDR3 is given with its conserved first and last residue. The order of the fields is D gene, J gene, CDR3 length, clone size, V gene, CDR3 DNA, CDR3 protein. A D gene is named only where the DNA matches it firmly. Only part of the rows carry a size: once, few, many, or a class if the clone is expanded.

. TRBJ2-2 16 few TRBV18 TGTGCCAGCTCAAGGGCAGGGATGGAGAACACCGGGGAGCTGTTTTTT CASSRAGMENTGELFF
TRBD1 TRBJ1-2 18 . TRBV18 TGTGCCAGCTCACTCCCTGGGGGCAGGGGGACAGCTAACTATGGCTACACCTTC CASSLPGGRGTANYGYTF
TRBD2 TRBJ2-1 17 . TRBV7-2 TGTGCCAGCAGCTTAGTACTTGGACTAGCGGGGGTTAATGAGCAGTTCTTC CASSLVLGLAGVNEQFF
. TRBJ2-3 16 . TRBV28 TGTGCCAGCAGTTTATGGGGGGGAAAGCCTGGGGATACGCAGTATTTT CASSLWGGKPGDTQYF
. TRBJ1-1 14 . TRBV5-1 TGCGCCAGCAGCTCCTCGGGTGACTACACTGAAGCTTTCTTT CASSSSGDYTEAFF
. TRBJ2-7 19 . TRBV12-2 TGTGCAAGTCGCTCCCTAGGGGTCGCGGAGACCGGTCGGGTCTACGAGCAGTACTTC CASRSLGVAETGRVYEQYF
. TRBJ2-1 13 . TRBV7-9 TGTGCCAGCAGCGAGGGCCAACTTGGGGAGCAGTTCTTC CASSEGQLGEQFF
TRBD1 TRBJ1-1 13 . TRBV4-3 TGCGCCAGCAGCCGGGCGACAGGGGCTGAAGCTTTCTTT CASSRATGAEAFF
. TRBJ1-6 15 . TRBV10-2 TGCGCCAGCAGTATGACAGGCTCCTATAATTCACCCCTCCACTTT CASSMTGSYNSPLHF
TRBD2 TRBJ2-1 13 . TRBV30 TGTGCCTGGAGGGGAGGGGAAAGAAGAGAGCAGTTCTTC CAWRGGERREQFF
. TRBJ1-1 15 . TRBV5-1 TGCGCCAGCAGCCAGGGGACGGGGACGAACACTGAAGCTTTCTTT CASSQGTGTNTEAFF
TRBD1 TRBJ2-3 14 . TRBV7-8 TGTGCCAGCAGCGGGGACAGCCCCACAGATACGCAGTATTTT CASSGDSPTDTQYF
. TRBJ1-5 15 . TRBV5-8 TGTGCCAGCAGCCTCCTGTTGAGGGTCAATCAGCCCCAGCATTTT CASSLLLRVNQPQHF
. TRBJ2-7 14 . TRBV7-8 TGTGCCAGCAGCTTAGGTGTCCGGTCCTACGAGCAGTACTTC CASSLGVRSYEQYF
. TRBJ1-1 12 . TRBV6-1 TGTGCCAGCAGTGAACGAGGGGGTGAAGCTTTCTTT CASSERGGEAFF